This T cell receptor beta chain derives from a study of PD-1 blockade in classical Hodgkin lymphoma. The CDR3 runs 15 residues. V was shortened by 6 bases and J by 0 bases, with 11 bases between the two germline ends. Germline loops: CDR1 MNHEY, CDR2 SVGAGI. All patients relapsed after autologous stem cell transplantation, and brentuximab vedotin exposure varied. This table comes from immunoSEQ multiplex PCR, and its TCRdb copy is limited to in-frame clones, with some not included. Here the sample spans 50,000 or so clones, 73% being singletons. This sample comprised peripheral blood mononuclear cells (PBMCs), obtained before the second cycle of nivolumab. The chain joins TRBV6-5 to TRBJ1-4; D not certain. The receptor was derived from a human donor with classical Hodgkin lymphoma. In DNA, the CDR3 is TGTGCCAGCAGCCCCTCGAGGGCAACTAATGAAAAACTGTTTTTT. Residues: CASSPSRATNEKLFF.